A single sample is the source of the 22 T cell receptor beta chains below, sequenced in a study of radiotherapy plus CTLA-4 blockade in lung cancer. Measured with immunoSEQ multiplex PCR; TCRdb has only the in-frame clones, and not every one. This sample yields about 41,000 clones, of which roughly 76% are seen a single time; 8.3% belongs to the top ten. Specimen: peripheral blood, collected from a patient treated with radiotherapy plus ipilimumab. The receptors were gathered from a human donor with non-small cell lung cancer who had stable disease on radiotherapy plus ipilimumab.

The CDR3 DNA follows: TGTGCCAGCAGCTCAACGGGGGGGACGACCCAGTACTTC. Translation: CASSSTGGTTQYF. V usage is TRBV9 and J usage is TRBJ2-5; 8 bases align to TRBD2. Germline CDR1 is SGDLS and CDR2 is YYNGEE. The CDR3 sequence is 13 residues long. Trimming removed 4 bases from V and 7 bases from J; junction bases left unmatched: 6.

This clone was counted only a few times. This rearrangement joins TRBV18 to TRBJ1-2; D perhaps matches TRBD1 (5 bases). The CDR3 runs to 15 residues. Looked up from germline, CDR1 is KGHSH and CDR2 is LQKENI. V lost 1 base, J lost 4 bases, and 13 bases lay in between. The CDR3 protein is CASSPRPGKVYGYTF. CDR3 nucleotide sequence: TGTGCCAGCTCACCACGGCCAGGGAAGGTCTATGGCTACACCTTC.

The chain combines TRBV5-8 with TRBJ1-2; D perhaps matches TRBD1 (5 bases). Trimming took off 6 bases at V and 8 bases at J, with 14 bases between the two ends. Per the germline V gene, CDR1 is SGHTS and CDR2 is YDEGEE. The CDR3 has 12 residues. In DNA, the CDR3 is TGTGCCAGCACCAAACAGGCCGACGGCTACACCTTC. Amino acid sequence: CASTKQADGYTF.

This clone has ten or more counts. V usage is TRBV7-2 and J usage is TRBJ2-7, with D possibly being TRBD1 (6 bases). V lost 4 bases to trimming and J lost 5 bases, with 15 bases between them. This CDR3 region has 14 residues. In germline, CDR1 is SGHTA, CDR2 FQGNSA. The CDR3 region is CASSSDRTLDEQYF. The DNA of the CDR3 is TGTGCCAGCAGCTCCGACAGGACCCTCGACGAGCAGTACTTC.

V usage is TRBV29-1 and J usage is TRBJ2-2; D uncertain. Trimming shortened V by 4 bases and J by 7 bases, and 16 bases separated the two germline ends. CDR3 length equals 14 residues. CDR1 is SQVTM and CDR2 is ANQGSEA in the germline V gene. In DNA form, the CDR3 reads TGCAGCGTTGGAATAGTGTCTGGTCGCGGGGAGCTGTTTTTT. Translation: CSVGIVSGRGELFF.

V and J are TRBV5-1 and TRBJ2-5, with D possibly TRBD1 on 6 matching bases. Trimming cost V 9 bases and J 2 bases, with 14 bases left between them. This CDR3 has 13 residues. Germline V gives CDR1 SGHRS, CDR2 YFSETQ. The CDR3 protein is CATPDRIQETQYF. The DNA for the CDR3 is TGCGCCACCCCGGACAGAATTCAAGAGACCCAGTACTTC. The whole variable domain, filled in from reference TRBV5-1 and TRBJ2-5, reads KAGVTQTPRYLIKTRGQQVTLSCSPISGHRSVSWYQQTPGQGLQFLFEYFSETQRNKGNFPGRFSGRQFSNSRSEMNVSTLELGDSALYLCATPDRIQETQYFGPGTRLLVL.

This chain uses TRBV10-3 with TRBJ1-1; the match to TRBD1 covers 9 bases. The CDR3 loop spans 16 amino acids. CDR1 and CDR2 (germline): ENHRY, SYGVKD. V lost 6 bases to trimming and J lost 4 bases; unmatched junction nucleotides: 12. The DNA for the CDR3 is TGTGCCATCAGAGGGGGACAGGGAGGCGGAAGCACTGAAGCTTTCTTT. Protein sequence: CAIRGGQGGGSTEAFF.

The chain joins TRBV29-1 to TRBJ1-1; the D gene is possibly TRBD1 (5 bases). This CDR3 is built from 12 residues. CDR1 is SQVTM and CDR2 is ANQGSEA in the germline V gene. V lost 0 bases and J 9 bases, leaving 11 bases between the germline ends. CDR3 bases: TGCAGCGTTGAAGAGTATTGGGGGAAAGCTTTCTTT. As protein: CSVEEYWGKAFF.

This chain connects TRBV7-2 to TRBJ1-2; D ambiguous. V lost 5 bases and J lost 8, with 15 bases in between. The CDR3 length is 13 residues. Germline CDR1 and CDR2: SGHTA and FQGNSA. The CDR3: CASSPSGPVGYTF. The CDR3 DNA reads as TGTGCCAGCAGCCCCAGCGGTCCGGTCGGCTACACCTTC.

This chain joins TRBV7-2 and TRBJ1-5; 8 nucleotides match TRBD1. The CDR3 sequence is 16 residues long. Germline CDR1 is SGHTA and CDR2 is FQGNSA. Trimming cost V 5 bases and J 0 bases; bases outside gene matches: 6. CDR3 nucleotide sequence: TGTGCCAGCAGCCCCTCGGACAGGGTTAGCAATCAGCCCCAGCATTTT. Encoded protein: CASSPSDRVSNQPQHF.

The genes are TRBV19 and TRBJ1-1; D call uncertain. This CDR3 has 12 residues. V lost 4 bases and J 4 bases, leaving 7 bases between the germline ends. CDR1 and CDR2 (germline): LNHDA, SQIVND (reference sequence). Here the CDR3 DNA reads TGTGCCAGTAGTAGTTGGGGCACTGAAGCTTTCTTT. Translating gives CASSSWGTEAFF.

CDR3 in amino acids: CASSLQPYSGNTIYF. As DNA, the CDR3 is TGTGCCAGCAGCTTACAACCTTACTCTGGAAACACCATATATTTT. This rearrangement joins TRBV7-2 to TRBJ1-3; D uncertain. CDR1 is SGHTA and CDR2 is FQGNSA in the germline V gene. The V end was cut by 2 bases, the J end by 0 bases, with 8 bases between. The CDR3 loop spans 15 amino acids.

The gene calls are TRBV10-1 and TRBJ1-1; D gene uncertain. CDR1 is WNHNN, CDR2 SYGVQD, per germline (reference sequence). V was trimmed by 8 bases and J by 7 bases, leaving 11 bases between them. The length of the CDR3 is 11 residues. The CDR3 loop is CASRRHHEAFF. The CDR3 coding sequence is TGCGCCAGCCGAAGACACCATGAAGCTTTCTTT.

In this sample, this clone turned up a few times. The J gene is TRBJ2-7, the V gene TRBV27, with 7 bases lining up with TRBD1. Germline assignment: CDR1 MNHEY and CDR2 SMNVEV (reference sequence). The CDR3 has 14 residues. The V and J ends lost 4 bases and 2 bases, in that order; junction bases with no gene match: 5. For the CDR3, the DNA is TGTGCCAGCAGTTCATCGACAGGGCCCTACGAGCAGTACTTC. This translates into CASSSSTGPYEQYF.

This sequence joins TRBV9 and TRBJ2-2, with unresolved D. Per the germline V gene, CDR1 is SGDLS and CDR2 is YYNGEE. V shed 0 bases and J shed 4 bases, with 4 bases lying between them. This CDR3 region has 13 residues. For the CDR3, the DNA is TGTGCCAGCAGCGTAGGGTCCACCGGGGAGCTGTTTTTT. The encoded protein is CASSVGSTGELFF.

This clone was counted a single time. This chain uses TRBV6-5 with TRBJ1-5; no clear D gene. Germline CDR1 reads MNHEY; CDR2 reads SVGAGI. There are 13 residues in the CDR3. V was cut by 7 bases and J by 4 bases, with 11 bases left in between. For the CDR3, the DNA is TGTGCCAGCAAGCGACGGCCGAATCAGCCCCAGCATTTT. Protein sequence: CASKRRPNQPQHF.

This sequence joins TRBV27 and TRBJ1-6, with TRBD1 identical over 11 bases. Unmatched junction bases numbered 2, after V lost 0 bases and J lost 7 bases. The CDR3 runs 16 residues. Looked up from germline, CDR1 is MNHEY and CDR2 is SMNVEV (reference sequence). CDR3 coding DNA: TGTGCCAGCAGTTTATCGGGGACAGGGGGGAATTCACCCCTCCACTTT. It translates to CASSLSGTGGNSPLHF.

CDR3: CASSLAGEQETQYF. CDR3 DNA sequence: TGTGCCAGCAGCCTAGCGGGCGAGCAAGAGACCCAGTACTTC. The V call is TRBV5-4, the J call TRBJ2-5; TRBD2 matches 8 bases. Per germline, CDR1 SGHNT and CDR2 YYREEE (reference sequence). The V segment lost 4 bases and the J segment 2 bases; nucleotides outside the gene matches: 4. This CDR3 has 14 residues.

The chain is built from TRBV10-3 and TRBJ1-1; 7 bases are shared with TRBD1. CDR1 is ENHRY, CDR2 SYGVKD, per germline. CDR3 length: 12 amino acids. J was trimmed by 10 bases and V by 6 bases; bases with no gene match: 8. CDR3: CAISPTGDGAFF. The CDR3 DNA is TGTGCCATCAGCCCTACAGGGGATGGAGCTTTCTTT.

The CDR3 sequence is CASSPRTGQETQYF. DNA for the CDR3: TGTGCCAGCAGCCCTCGTACAGGTCAAGAGACCCAGTACTTC. The chain couples TRBV9 to TRBJ2-5; D is perhaps TRBD1 (5 bases). Germline assignment: CDR1 SGDLS and CDR2 YYNGEE. The CDR3 extends over 14 amino acids. V gave up 4 bases and J gave up 2 bases, with 12 bases separating them.

The J gene is TRBJ1-5, the V gene TRBV5-1; D remains unclear. Between the trimmed V and J ends, which lost 4 bases and 2 bases, there was a span of 13 bases. The CDR3 spans 15 residues. The germline gives CDR1 SGHRS, CDR2 YFSETQ. This CDR3 reads CASSPQTGGNQPQHF. The DNA for the CDR3 is TGCGCCAGCAGCCCCCAGACGGGTGGCAATCAGCCCCAGCATTTT.

CDR3 bases: TGTGCCAGCAGCCAGGACAGGGGGGTCGGGGGCTACACCTTC. The encoded protein is CASSQDRGVGGYTF. The rearrangement joins TRBV7-8 to TRBJ1-2; TRBD1 aligns across 10 bases. Germline V gene sequence: CDR1 SGHVS, CDR2 FQNEAQ. Trimming cost V 5 bases and J 8 bases; bases outside gene matches: 8. CDR3 size: 14 residues.